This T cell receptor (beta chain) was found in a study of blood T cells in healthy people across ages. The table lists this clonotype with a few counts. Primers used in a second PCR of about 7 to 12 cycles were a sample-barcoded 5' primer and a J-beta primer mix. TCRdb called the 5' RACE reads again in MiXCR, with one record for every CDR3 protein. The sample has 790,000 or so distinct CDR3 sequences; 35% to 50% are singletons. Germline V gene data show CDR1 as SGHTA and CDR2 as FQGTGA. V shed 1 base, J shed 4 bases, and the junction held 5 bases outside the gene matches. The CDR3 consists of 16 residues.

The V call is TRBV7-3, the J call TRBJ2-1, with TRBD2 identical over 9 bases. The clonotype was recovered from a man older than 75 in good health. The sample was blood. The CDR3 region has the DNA TGTGCCAGCAGCTTAAGCGGCGGGAGGGAATACAATGAGCAGTTCTTC. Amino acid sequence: CASSLSGGREYNEQFF.